The next 10 T cell receptor beta chains were all read from a single sample in a study of radiotherapy plus CTLA-4 blockade in lung cancer. The table came from immunoSEQ multiplex PCR; TCRdb's copy has only in-frame clones and leaves some out. The table has 55,000 to 65,000 clones, roughly four fifths seen once. Sequenced here: peripheral blood, sampled from a patient treated with radiotherapy plus ipilimumab. The receptors were gathered from a human donor with non-small cell lung cancer who had a complete response to radiotherapy plus ipilimumab.

V gene TRBV5-1 combines with J gene TRBJ2-1, with a weak D call TRBD2 (7 bases). In germline, CDR1 is SGHRS, CDR2 YFSETQ. V dropped 4 bases and J dropped 12 bases, with 20 bases sitting between them. This CDR3 has 14 amino acids. Here the CDR3 DNA reads TGCGCCAGCAGCAAGGGGGGGGAGGAAAAGCCGCAGTTCTTC. This codes for CASSKGGEEKPQFF.

This clone was seen once. The chain employs TRBV18 and TRBJ2-3; TRBD2 aligns across 8 bases. Losses at the gene ends were 4 bases for V and 3 bases for J; bases not matched to a gene: 12. In germline, CDR1 is KGHSH, CDR2 LQKENI. This CDR3 region has 17 residues. The CDR3, as DNA: TGTGCCAGCTCACAAAAGGTTATGAGCGGGAGAACAGATACGCAGTATTTT. Encoded protein: CASSQKVMSGRTDTQYF.

V and J are TRBV30 and TRBJ1-6; 9 positions agree with TRBD1. The germline V gene has CDR1 GTSNPN and CDR2 SVGIG (reference sequence). The CDR3 runs 14 residues. V lost 2 bases, J lost 9 bases, and 5 bases stayed unmatched. The CDR3, as DNA: TGTGCCTGGAGTTCGGGACAGGGAAGTTCACCCCTCCACTTT. Its protein product is CAWSSGQGSSPLHF.

This clone turned up a few times. CDR3 residues: CASSVGGSFYNEQFF. The CDR3 DNA is TGTGCCAGCAGCGTAGGAGGGAGCTTCTACAATGAGCAGTTCTTC. J is TRBJ2-1 and V is TRBV9, with D possibly matching TRBD2 (5 bases). This CDR3 has 15 residues. Trimming left V 0 bases short and J 3 bases short, with 10 bases between. The V gene's germline CDR1 is SGDLS and CDR2 YYNGEE.

A note on this clone: Sequence at one end of the junction differs from germline and may be a read error. The J gene is TRBJ2-7, the V gene TRBV29-1; D remains unclear. From germline, CDR1 is SQVTM and CDR2 ANQGSEA. The CDR3 length is 10 residues. The CDR3 DNA follows: TGCAGCGTCGGAGACTCCGAGCCGTACTTC. This encodes CSVGDSEPYF.

This chain uses TRBV14 with TRBJ2-1; 9 positions match TRBD2. Germline values: CDR1 SGHDN, CDR2 FVKESK. The CDR3 covers 15 residues. Losses at the gene ends were 4 bases for V and 4 bases for J; bases not matched to a gene: 5. CDR3 nucleotides: TGTGCCAGCAGCCTCGGACTAGCGCATTACAATGAGCAGTTCTTC. This translates into CASSLGLAHYNEQFF.

This clone was detected only a few times. The chain recombines TRBV7-9 with TRBJ2-5; D is ambiguous. V was trimmed by 0 bases and J by 4 bases, leaving 9 bases between them. The CDR3 is made up of 14 amino acids. Germline loops: CDR1 SEHNR, CDR2 FQNEAQ (reference sequence). CDR3 in amino acids: CASSLATVRETQYF. The CDR3 DNA reads as TGTGCCAGCAGCTTAGCAACAGTGCGAGAGACCCAGTACTTC.

The gene calls are TRBV5-1 and TRBJ2-2, with 9 nucleotides matching TRBD2. There are 16 residues in the CDR3. V shed 0 bases, J shed 4 bases, and the junction held 4 bases outside the gene matches. The germline V gene encodes CDR1 SGHRS and CDR2 YFSETQ. DNA for the CDR3: TGCGCCAGCAGCTTGGCCTCGACTAGCGGCACCGGGGAGCTGTTTTTT. It codes for CASSLASTSGTGELFF.

The V call is TRBV11-2, the J call TRBJ1-6; D ambiguous. Germline assignment: CDR1 SGHAT and CDR2 FQNNGV. The CDR3 contains 15 residues. V lost 1 base and J 0 bases, leaving 4 bases between the germline ends. CDR3 DNA: TGTGCCAGCAGCTTAGGTAGCTCCTATAATTCACCCCTCCACTTT. Translated: CASSLGSSYNSPLHF.

The rearrangement joins TRBV7-6 to TRBJ2-5; 7 nucleotides line up with TRBD2. The CDR3 totals 14 residues. Germline assignment: CDR1 SGHVS and CDR2 FNYEAQ. The ends lost 2 bases at V and 3 bases at J; junction bases unmatched: 3. The DNA for the CDR3 is TGTGCCAGCAGCTTATCGGCGGGAGAAGAGACCCAGTACTTC. Translation gives CASSLSAGEETQYF.